This record looks at one T cell receptor (beta chain) sequence and its context. Its antigen is unidentified. Trimming at V came to 5 bases and at J to 3 bases, leaving 17 bases not matched to a gene. This CDR3 has 18 amino acids. Germline V gene data show CDR1 as SGHTA and CDR2 as FQGNSA. These data are taken from a study of post-analysis software for immune sequencing data. Study-wide points: Five or six TRBV segments appeared more often in patients than in controls, and TRBV5-6, TRBV5-1 and TRBV20-1 were among these.

Unique molecular identifiers were carried by the TCR beta cDNA libraries. TCRdb recomputed calls from the PCR reads with MiXCR, one row per CDR3 protein. This sample yields roughly 670,000 distinct CDR3 sequences, of which about 60% are seen a single time; 10% to 12% belongs to the top ten. This receptor was obtained from a girl aged 2 to 10 with multiple sclerosis. This sequence joins TRBV7-2 and TRBJ2-7; TRBD1 matches at 9 bases. Sequenced input: blood. This chain's CDR3 is CASSPVSYPGQGHYEQYF. In DNA form, the CDR3 reads TGTGCCAGCAGCCCCGTTTCTTATCCGGGACAGGGTCACTACGAGCAGTACTTC.